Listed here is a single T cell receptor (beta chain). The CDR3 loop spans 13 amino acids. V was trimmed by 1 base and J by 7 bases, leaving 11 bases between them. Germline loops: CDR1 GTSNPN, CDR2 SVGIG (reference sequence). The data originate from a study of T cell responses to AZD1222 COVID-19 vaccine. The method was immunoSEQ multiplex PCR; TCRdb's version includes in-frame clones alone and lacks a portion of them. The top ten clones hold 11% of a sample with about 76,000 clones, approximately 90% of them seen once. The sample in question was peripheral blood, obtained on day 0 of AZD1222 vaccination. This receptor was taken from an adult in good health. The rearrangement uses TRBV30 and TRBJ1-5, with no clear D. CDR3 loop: CAWSAPGRQPQHF. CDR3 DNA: TGTGCCTGGAGTGCCCCCGGGCGGCAGCCCCAGCATTTT.